The T cell receptor beta chain described here comes from a study of beta chain features in type 1 diabetes. About this clone: Its target is unknown.

What was sequenced were expressed TCRB transcripts, since all of the isolated RNA had been reverse transcribed. Mean read depth for naive, central memory and regulatory T cell samples was around 3.5 million reads. TCRdb keeps only in-frame clones here, not all; method: immunoSEQ multiplex PCR. In the table there are about 120,000 clones, 15% to 20% of which are singletons. The germline V gene encodes CDR1 MDHEN and CDR2 SYDVKM. V lost 6 bases to trimming and J lost 1 base, with 9 bases between them. This CDR3 is built from 13 residues. Study outcomes and limitations: A pattern of fewer insertions and more deletions at VDJ junctions was seen in type 1 diabetes patients. Type 1 diabetes patients had moderately but significantly shorter TCRB CDR3s in all four CD4+ subsets. The study found that naive, central memory and Treg TCRB repertoires appeared more similar in patients than in healthy donors.

What was sequenced was central memory CD4+ T cells from blood. The source of this sequence is a man between 18 and 35 years old with type 1 diabetes. The chain joins TRBV28 to TRBJ1-1; D gene unclear. CDR3 amino acids: CASSRRPNTEAFF. CDR3 bases: TGTGCCAGCAGCCGACGGCCGAACACTGAAGCTTTCTTT.